The 16 T cell receptor beta chains below were found in one sample sequenced in a study of glioma-infiltrating T cells after dendritic cell vaccination. Measured with immunoSEQ multiplex PCR; TCRdb has only the in-frame clones, and not every one. The sample carries 70,000 to 100,000 clones, roughly 87% recorded once. The sample's time point: after dendritic cell vaccination, including at tumor progression/relapse. The specimen was blood, collected after dendritic cell vaccination. All receptors come from a human donor with glioblastoma.

The CDR3 DNA follows: TGCGCCAGCAGCTTGGACGGGATGAACACTGAAGCTTTCTTT. It is translated as CASSLDGMNTEAFF. The J gene is TRBJ1-1, the V gene TRBV5-1, with D uncertain. Trimming pared 0 bases from V and 0 bases from J, leaving 6 bases between. Germline-derived CDR1 and CDR2 are SGHRS and YFSETQ. This CDR3 is built from 14 residues.

This clone was picked up many times. V and J are TRBV4-2 and TRBJ1-1; 8 bases fit TRBD1. Germline CDR1 is LGHNA and CDR2 is YNFKEQ. V lost 1 base to trimming and J lost 5 bases; unmatched junction nucleotides: 9. The CDR3 contains 16 residues. For the CDR3, the DNA is TGTGCCAGCAGCCAAGTCCAGGGGGCAGGAGGAACTGAAGCTTTCTTT. As protein: CASSQVQGAGGTEAFF.

In regard to this clone: Without the conserved terminal phenylalanine or tryptophan, this CDR3 likely stems from a read error. This chain joins TRBV2 and TRBJ1-2; perhaps TRBD1 as D (6 bases). From germline, CDR1 is SNHLY and CDR2 FYNNEI. The V end was cut by 11 bases, the J end by 4 bases, with 17 bases between. This CDR3 has 13 residues. DNA for the CDR3: TGTGCCTTAACCCCGGAGGACAGCTATGGCTACACCCTC. It yields the protein CALTPEDSYGYTL.

The CDR3 region is CASRLDRGQSYGYTF. Written as DNA, the CDR3 is TGTGCAAGTCGCTTAGATCGCGGACAGTCATATGGCTACACCTTC. This rearrangement joins TRBV12-2 to TRBJ1-2; TRBD1, the table's D call, was not compared with the DNA. TRBV12-2 counts as a pseudogene. The CDR3 contains 15 residues.

This chain uses TRBV29-1 with TRBJ1-2; D not resolved. V gave up 8 bases and J gave up 0 bases, with 13 bases separating them. The CDR3 loop spans 13 amino acids. Germline V lookup: CDR1 SQVTM, CDR2 ANQGSEA. The DNA of the CDR3 is TGCAGCATACGGACTGGCACTAACTATGGCTACACCTTC. Protein: CSIRTGTNYGYTF.

A remark on this clone: One junction end does not reproduce the germline sequence, and a read error may be involved. V and J are TRBV6-5 and TRBJ1-2, with a weak D call TRBD1 (5 bases). Germline V gene sequence: CDR1 MNHEY, CDR2 SVGAGI. The CDR3 covers 11 residues. The DNA of the CDR3 is TGTGCCAGCAGCAAAGGAGGGGCATCCTACTTC. Protein product: CASSKGGASYF.

The genes are TRBV7-3 and TRBJ2-1; D ambiguous. V lost 1 base to trimming and J lost 8 bases, with 9 bases between them. The CDR3 length is 13 residues. Germline V lookup: CDR1 SGHTA, CDR2 FQGTGA. Here the CDR3 reads CASSLSDFHEQFF. CDR3 DNA sequence: TGTGCCAGCAGCTTAAGCGATTTCCATGAGCAGTTCTTC.

J is TRBJ2-2 and V is TRBV2; perhaps TRBD2 as D (6 bases). The CDR3 has 17 amino acids. Germline V gene lookup returns CDR1 SNHLY and CDR2 FYNNEI. The V and J ends lost 3 bases and 5 bases respectively, with 19 bases between them. In DNA, the CDR3 is TGTGCCAGCAGTGAGTTATCCGGGGGAAGTTGGACCGGGGAGCTGTTTTTT. Its translation: CASSELSGGSWTGELFF. The full variable domain, in which reference TRBV2 and TRBJ2-2 provide the parts outside the CDR3, is EPEVTQTPSHQVTQMGQEVILRCVPISNHLYFYWYRQILGQKVEFLVSFYNNEISEKSEIFDDQFSVERPDGSNFTLKIRSTKLEDSAMYFCASSELSGGSWTGELFFGEGSRLTVL.

V gene TRBV5-5 combines with J gene TRBJ1-3; tentatively, D is TRBD1 (6 bases). V dropped 2 bases and J dropped 8 bases, with 14 bases sitting between them. This CDR3 spans 14 amino acids. Germline CDR1 and CDR2: SGHKS and YYEKEE (reference sequence). The CDR3 nucleotides are TGTGCCAGCAGCTTCCGAGGACAGCCGGACACCATATATTTT. Translated: CASSFRGQPDTIYF.

The rearrangement uses TRBV30 and TRBJ1-2; 8 nucleotides line up with TRBD1. Germline CDR1 is GTSNPN and CDR2 is SVGIG (reference sequence). The CDR3 consists of 13 residues. With V trimmed by 3 bases and J by 3 bases, 3 bases remained unmatched. DNA of the CDR3: TGTGCCTGGAGGGAGACAGGGGACTATGGCTACACCTTC. Its protein product is CAWRETGDYGYTF.

CDR3 amino acids: CAWSRTSRSHNEQFF. CDR3 nucleotide sequence: TGTGCCTGGAGTAGGACTAGCCGATCCCACAATGAGCAGTTCTTC. This chain uses TRBV30 with TRBJ2-1, with TRBD2 matching 8 bases. In germline, CDR1 is GTSNPN, CDR2 SVGIG (reference sequence). The CDR3 has 15 residues. Losses at the gene ends were 2 bases for V and 5 bases for J; bases not matched to a gene: 8. Combining the CDR3 with reference TRBV30 and TRBJ2-1 gives the whole variable domain SQTIHQWPATLVQPVGSPLSLECTVEGTSNPNLYWYRQAAGRGLQLLFYSVGIGQISSEVPQNLSASRPQDRQFILSSKKLLLSDSGFYLCAWSRTSRSHNEQFFGPGTRLTVL.

This clone was seen more than once but under ten times. The same CDR3 is also encoded by other DNA sequences in this sample. The rearrangement joins TRBV6-6 to TRBJ2-3; 8 bases fit TRBD2. Germline assignment: CDR1 MNHNY and CDR2 SVGAGI (reference sequence). The V and J ends lost 4 bases and 0 bases, in that order; junction bases with no gene match: 6. The CDR3 spans 16 residues. CDR3 in DNA: TGTGCCAGCAGTTCTACTAGCGGTGGGAGCACAGATACGCAGTATTTT. It yields the protein CASSSTSGGSTDTQYF.

The chain links TRBV5-8 to TRBJ2-5; 8 bases are a match to TRBD1. The germline V gene encodes CDR1 SGHTS and CDR2 YDEGEE. The CDR3 covers 16 residues. The J segment lost 0 bases and the V segment lost 0 bases, leaving 4 bases of the junction unmatched. Written as DNA, the CDR3 is TGTGCCAGCAGCTTGGTGACAGGGGATTACCAAGAGACCCAGTACTTC. Translating it yields CASSLVTGDYQETQYF.

The sample holds one count of this clone. The chain employs TRBV5-1 and TRBJ1-1; no reliable D call. Per the germline V gene, CDR1 is SGHRS and CDR2 is YFSETQ. The CDR3 has 13 residues. V lost 0 bases and J lost 7, with 10 bases in between. The CDR3 sequence is CASSLVGGIEAFF. As DNA, the CDR3 is TGCGCCAGCAGCTTGGTGGGCGGGATTGAAGCTTTCTTT.

The chain carries TRBV7-3 and TRBJ1-1; D ambiguous. V lost 3 bases to trimming and J lost 3 bases, with 14 bases between them. The CDR3 has 15 residues. Germline-derived CDR1 and CDR2 are SGHTA and FQGTGA. CDR3 protein: CASSFSAGSDTEAFF. Here the CDR3 DNA reads TGTGCCAGCAGCTTTTCGGCAGGTTCAGACACTGAAGCTTTCTTT.

This clone has only one observation. This chain joins TRBV5-4 and TRBJ1-2; no clear D gene. Per germline, CDR1 SGHNT and CDR2 YYREEE (reference sequence). Trimming stripped 4 bases from V and 6 bases from J, with 19 bases between. CDR3 size: 15 residues. For the CDR3, the DNA is TGTGCCAGCAGCCGGTGGACTGGAAAGGGAGATGGCTACACCTTC. Translated: CASSRWTGKGDGYTF.